Below, 4 T cell receptor beta chains from the same sample are listed, as sequenced in a study of identifying expanded T cells in peripheral blood. Sequencing was performed with immunoSEQ multiplex PCR; in TCRdb, only in-frame clones are kept and a portion is missing. The data show about 130,000 clones, 80% to 90% seen once. Sequenced material: blood. These receptors originate from a person aged 18 to 75 in good health.

J is TRBJ1-6 and V is TRBV9, with D tentatively TRBD1 (5 bases). Germline CDR1 reads SGDLS; CDR2 reads YYNGEE. V shed 7 bases and J shed 11 bases, with 25 bases lying between them. The CDR3 is 16 residues long. The CDR3 protein is CASHPEGSHTGTPLHF. The DNA for the CDR3 is TGTGCCAGCCACCCGGAGGGGTCACATACGGGGACACCCCTCCACTTT. Complete variable domain (other parts from reference TRBV9 and TRBJ1-6): DSGVTQTPKHLITATGQRVTLRCSPRSGDLSVYWYQQSLDQGLQFLIQYYNGEERAKGNILERFSAQQFPDLHSELNLSSLELGDSALYFCASHPEGSHTGTPLHFGNGTRLTVT.

The genes are TRBV18 and TRBJ1-2, with TRBD1 matching over 8 bases. Germline CDR1 and CDR2: KGHSH and LQKENI. The CDR3 runs 15 residues. V shed 3 bases and J 4 bases; nucleotides not matched to a gene: 7. The CDR3 nucleotides read TGTGCCAGCTCACCGGGACAGGTGTTATCCTATGGCTACACCTTC. Translated, it gives CASSPGQVLSYGYTF.

Comment on this clone: One junction end disagrees with the germline gene, perhaps due to a read error. V usage is TRBV6-5 and J usage is TRBJ2-7; D is undetermined. The V gene's germline CDR1 is MNHEY and CDR2 SVGAGI. This CDR3 contains 14 residues. In DNA form, the CDR3 reads TGTGCCAGCAGTGACTCCGGGCCCTCCTACGAGCAGTACTTC. Protein sequence: CASSDSGPSYEQYF.

CDR3 nucleotide sequence: TGTGCCAGCAGCCCCAGTAATTACGAGCAGTACTTC. Translated, it gives CASSPSNYEQYF. V is TRBV27 and J is TRBJ2-7; no clear D. The CDR3 runs to 12 residues. CDR1 MNHEY and CDR2 SMNVEV come from the germline V gene (reference sequence). V dropped 6 bases and J dropped 4 bases, with 10 bases sitting between them.